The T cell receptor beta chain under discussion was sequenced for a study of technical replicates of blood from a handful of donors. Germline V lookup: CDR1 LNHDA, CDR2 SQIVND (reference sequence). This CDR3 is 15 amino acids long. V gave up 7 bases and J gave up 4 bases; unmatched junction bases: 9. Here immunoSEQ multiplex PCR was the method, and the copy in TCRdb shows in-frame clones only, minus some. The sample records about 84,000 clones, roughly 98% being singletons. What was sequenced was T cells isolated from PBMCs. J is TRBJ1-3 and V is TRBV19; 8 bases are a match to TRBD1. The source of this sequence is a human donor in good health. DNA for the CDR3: TGTGCCAGTACCCTAACAGGGGGGTCGGGAAACACCATATATTTT. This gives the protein CASTLTGGSGNTIYF.